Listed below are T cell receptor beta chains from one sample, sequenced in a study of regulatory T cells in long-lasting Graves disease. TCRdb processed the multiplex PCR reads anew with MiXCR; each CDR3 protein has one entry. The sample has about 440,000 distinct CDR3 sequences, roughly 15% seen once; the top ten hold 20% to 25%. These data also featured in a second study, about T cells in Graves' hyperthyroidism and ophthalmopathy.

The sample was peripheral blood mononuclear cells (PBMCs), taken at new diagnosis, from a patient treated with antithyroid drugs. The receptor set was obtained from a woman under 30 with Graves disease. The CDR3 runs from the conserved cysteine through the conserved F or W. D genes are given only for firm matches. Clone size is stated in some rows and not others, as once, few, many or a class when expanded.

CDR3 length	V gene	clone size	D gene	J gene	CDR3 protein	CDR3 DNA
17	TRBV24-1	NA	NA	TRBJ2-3	CATSDTPPRSRTDTQYF	TGTGCCACCAGTGATACTCCCCCGCGGTCTCGCACAGATACGCAGTATTTT
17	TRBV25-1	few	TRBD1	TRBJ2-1	CASSEGTGGTSYNEQFF	TGTGCCAGCAGTGAAGGAACAGGGGGTACCTCCTACAATGAGCAGTTCTTC
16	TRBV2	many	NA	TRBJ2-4	CASSEQWGLAKNIQYF	TGTGCCAGCAGTGAACAATGGGGACTAGCCAAAAACATTCAGTACTTC
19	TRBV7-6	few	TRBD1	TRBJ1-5	CASSLGVGTGKRIDQPQHF	TGTGCCAGTAGCTTAGGGGTTGGGACAGGGAAGAGAATCGATCAGCCCCAGCATTTT
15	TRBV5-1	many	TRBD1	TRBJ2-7	CASSRFGTGYDEQYF	TGCGCCAGCAGCAGGTTCGGGACAGGGTACGACGAGCAGTACTTC
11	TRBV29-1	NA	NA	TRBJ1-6	CSVELESPLHF	TGCAGCGTTGAATTGGAGTCACCCCTCCACTTT
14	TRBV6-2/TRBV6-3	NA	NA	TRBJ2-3	CASSYGGVTDTQYF	TGTGCCAGCAGTTACGGCGGAGTCACAGATACGCAGTATTTT
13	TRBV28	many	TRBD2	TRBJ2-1	CASSRSGRAFQFF	TGTGCCAGCAGTCGCAGCGGGAGGGCCTTCCAGTTCTTC
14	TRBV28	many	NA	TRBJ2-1	CASTPYGGYNEQFF	TGTGCCAGCACCCCGTATGGAGGTTACAATGAGCAGTTCTTC
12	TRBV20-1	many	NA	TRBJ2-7	CSALRTAYEQYF	TGCAGTGCTCTCCGGACGGCGTACGAGCAGTACTTC
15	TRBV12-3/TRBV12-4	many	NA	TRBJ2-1	CASKAIGSPYNEQFF	TGTGCCAGCAAGGCCATCGGTAGTCCCTACAATGAGCAGTTCTTC
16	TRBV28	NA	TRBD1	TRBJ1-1	CASSLTHPGQNAEAFF	TGTGCCAGCAGTCTAACTCATCCGGGACAGAACGCTGAAGCTTTCTTT
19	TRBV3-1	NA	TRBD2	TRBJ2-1	CASSQDSGLAGSSYNEQFF	TGTGCCAGCAGCCAAGATTCGGGACTAGCGGGCTCCTCCTACAATGAGCAGTTCTTC
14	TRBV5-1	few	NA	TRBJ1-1	CAGSTDGMNTEAFF	TGCGCCGGCAGCACGGACGGCATGAACACTGAAGCTTTCTTT
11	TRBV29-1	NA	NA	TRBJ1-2	CSVEGGIGYTF	TGCAGCGTTGAAGGGGGTATTGGCTACACCTTC
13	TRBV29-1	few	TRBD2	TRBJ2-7	CSATSGSANEQYF	TGCAGCGCTACTAGCGGGAGTGCAAACGAGCAGTACTTC
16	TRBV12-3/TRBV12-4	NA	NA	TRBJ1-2	CASSSRGHQDSYGYTF	TGTGCCAGCAGTTCACGGGGACACCAAGATTCCTATGGCTACACCTTC
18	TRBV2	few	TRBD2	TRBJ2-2	CASRIGLAGGPVTGELFF	TGTGCCAGCAGGATCGGACTAGCGGGAGGGCCAGTCACCGGGGAGCTGTTTTTT
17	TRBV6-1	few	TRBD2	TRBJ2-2	CASRGSWAGGITGELFF	TGTGCCAGCAGGGGGTCGTGGGCGGGAGGAATCACCGGGGAGCTGTTTTTT
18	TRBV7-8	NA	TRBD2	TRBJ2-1	CASSRSFGGGGRGYEQFF	TGTGCCAGCAGCCGATCCTTCGGAGGTGGCGGGAGGGGCTATGAGCAGTTCTTC
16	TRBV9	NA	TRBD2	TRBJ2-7	CASSSGVAGDRYEQYF	TGTGCCAGCAGCTCAGGGGTAGCGGGAGACCGCTACGAGCAGTACTTC
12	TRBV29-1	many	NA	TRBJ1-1	CSASVPNTEAFF	TGCAGCGCATCGGTTCCGAACACTGAAGCTTTCTTT
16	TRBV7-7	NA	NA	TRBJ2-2	CASSYMSPQGPGELFF	TGTGCTAGCAGCTATATGTCTCCTCAGGGGCCCGGGGAGCTGTTTTTT
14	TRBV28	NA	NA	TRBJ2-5	CASSPQGTVKTQYF	TGTGCCAGCAGTCCCCAGGGGACCGTAAAGACCCAGTACTTC
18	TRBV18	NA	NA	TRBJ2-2	CASSPKLGLNTNTGELFF	TGTGCCAGCTCACCAAAGCTCGGATTAAACACGAACACCGGGGAGCTGTTTTTT
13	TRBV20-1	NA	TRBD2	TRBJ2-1	CSGLADSYNEQFF	TGCAGTGGACTAGCGGATTCCTACAATGAGCAGTTCTTC
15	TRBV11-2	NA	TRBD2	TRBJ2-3	CASRATSWEADTQYF	TGTGCCAGCAGAGCGACTAGCTGGGAGGCAGATACGCAGTATTTT
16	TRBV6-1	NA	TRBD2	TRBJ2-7	CASTPGLAGGGYEQYF	TGTGCCAGCACCCCGGGACTAGCGGGAGGAGGGTACGAGCAGTACTTC
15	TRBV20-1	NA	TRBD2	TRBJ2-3	CSAQGLAAPTDTQYF	TGCAGTGCTCAGGGACTAGCGGCACCCACAGATACGCAGTATTTT
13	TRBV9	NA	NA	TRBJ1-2	CASSDRAGYGYTF	TGTGCCAGCAGCGACAGGGCGGGCTATGGCTACACCTTC
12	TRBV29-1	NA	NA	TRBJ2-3	CSVAAGTDTQYF	TGCAGCGTTGCAGCAGGGACGGATACGCAGTATTTT
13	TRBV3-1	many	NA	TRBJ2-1	CASSIRLVDEQFF	TGTGCCAGCAGCATCCGACTCGTCGATGAGCAGTTCTTC
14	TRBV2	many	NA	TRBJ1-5	CASSPEVLGQPQHF	TGTGCCAGCAGTCCCGAGGTTCTCGGACAGCCCCAGCATTTT